The present T cell receptor (beta chain) was sequenced within a study of cytomegalovirus exposure and HLA in healthy donors. Researchers ran the PCR with 60 Vbeta and 13 Jbeta primers. Generated by immunoSEQ multiplex PCR, the TCRdb table keeps only in-frame clones and is missing some. The sample gives fewer than 200,000 clones, more than 65% of which show up once; about 2.6% is in the top ten. The receptor comes from a female donor in good health and CMV-seronegative. Material: PBMCs.

The CDR3 DNA reads TGTGCCAGCAGCTCCCAGGGGAACACTGAAGCTTTCTTT. Translated, it gives CASSSQGNTEAFF. This chain joins TRBV7-2 and TRBJ1-1; perhaps TRBD1 as D (5 bases). Germline V gene lookup returns CDR1 SGHTA and CDR2 FQGNSA. V lost 4 bases, J lost 1 base, and 7 bases lay in between. The CDR3 spans 13 residues.